The 15 T cell receptor beta chains below come from one sample, sequenced in a study of T cell responses to AZD1222 COVID-19 vaccine. Repertoires were generated with immunoSEQ multiplex PCR, while TCRdb's copy carries only in-frame clones and drops some. The sample has around 130,000 clones, 88% seen once; the top ten hold approximately 18%. The specimen comprised peripheral blood, sampled on day 0 of MenACWY control vaccination. Source of these receptors: an adult in good health.

V is TRBV6-5 and J is TRBJ2-7; 7 bases are a match to TRBD2. The CDR3 runs 12 residues. Unmatched junction bases numbered 6, after V lost 2 bases and J lost 11 bases. Germline CDR1 MNHEY, CDR2 SVGAGI. For the CDR3, the DNA is TGTGCCAGCAGTTACGGTTGCGGGGGTAAGTACTTC. Its protein is CASSYGCGGKYF.

The chain has TRBV28 and TRBJ2-1, with 10 bases that match TRBD2. The V segment lost 2 bases and the J segment 6 bases; nucleotides outside the gene matches: 10. The CDR3 runs 17 residues. Germline V gene data show CDR1 as MDHEN and CDR2 as SYDVKM. CDR3 residues: CASSLERSGRAFNEQFF. The DNA for the CDR3 is TGTGCCAGCAGTTTAGAAAGAAGCGGGAGGGCCTTCAATGAGCAGTTCTTC.

The rearrangement uses TRBV27 and TRBJ1-5; D remains ambiguous. The CDR3 extends over 13 amino acids. Germline V gene data show CDR1 as MNHEY and CDR2 as SMNVEV (reference sequence). The V end lost 2 bases, the J end lost 2 bases, and 4 bases lay between the germline ends. The chain's CDR3 is CASSLRGNQPQHF. CDR3 sequence (DNA): TGTGCCAGCAGTTTACGGGGCAATCAGCCCCAGCATTTT.

The chain is built from TRBV28 and TRBJ2-7, with 10 bases lining up with TRBD1. CDR3 size: 17 residues. Germline values: CDR1 MDHEN, CDR2 SYDVKM. V was pared by 2 bases and J by 3 bases, with 10 bases of the junction left unmatched. The CDR3 is CASSLGGWTGGSYEQYF. In DNA form, the CDR3 reads TGTGCCAGCAGTTTAGGGGGTTGGACAGGGGGTAGCTACGAGCAGTACTTC. The whole variable domain, remainder taken from reference TRBV28 and TRBJ2-7, is DVKVTQSSRYLVKRTGEKVFLECVQDMDHENMFWYRQDPGLGLRLIYFSYDVKMKEKGDIPEGYSVSREKKERFSLILESASTNQTSMYLCASSLGGWTGGSYEQYFGPGTRLTVT.

The V and J genes are TRBV13 and TRBJ1-2; 7 positions match TRBD1. Germline V gene sequence: CDR1 PRHDT, CDR2 FYEKMQ (reference sequence). The CDR3 sequence is 12 residues long. V lost 5 bases, J lost 4 bases, and 1 base stayed unmatched. The CDR3 DNA sequence: TGTGCCAGCAGCGACAGGGCCTATGGCTACACCTTC. Its translation is CASSDRAYGYTF.

The chain has TRBV5-4 and TRBJ2-3; D is ambiguous. V lost 1 base, J lost 8 bases, and 11 bases lay in between. This CDR3 has 13 residues. Germline-derived CDR1 and CDR2 are SGHNT and YYREEE (reference sequence). CDR3 in DNA: TGTGCCAGCAGCTTGTCCATTATAGGTACGCAGTATTTT. Translation: CASSLSIIGTQYF.

The chain employs TRBV3-1 (or the pseudogene TRBV3-2) and TRBJ2-3; no clear D. Trimming cost V 4 bases and J 6 bases, with 14 bases left between them. Looked up from germline, CDR1 is LGHDT and CDR2 is YNNKEL (reference sequence). CDR3 length: 14 residues. The CDR3 DNA sequence: TGTGCCAGCAGCCTTAACCCCAAGTCGGATACGCAGTATTTT. This sequence encodes CASSLNPKSDTQYF.

The chain is built from TRBV6-5 and TRBJ2-2, with no clear D. The germline gives CDR1 MNHEY, CDR2 SVGAGI. The CDR3 spans 15 residues. Trimming removed 5 bases from V and 1 base from J, with 11 bases in between. CDR3 nucleotides: TGTGCCAGCAGTCCGAAGGCAGTGAACACCGGGGAGCTGTTTTTT. Translated, it gives CASSPKAVNTGELFF.

The rearrangement uses TRBV19 and TRBJ2-5; 9 bases are a match to TRBD1. Trimming at V came to 5 bases and at J to 2 bases, leaving 12 bases not matched to a gene. Looked up from germline, CDR1 is LNHDA and CDR2 is SQIVND (reference sequence). There are 17 residues in the CDR3. The CDR3 protein is CASSFPRPGQGQETQYF. In DNA, the CDR3 is TGTGCCAGTAGTTTTCCTCGACCGGGACAGGGTCAAGAGACCCAGTACTTC.

V usage is TRBV5-1 and J usage is TRBJ1-4, with 7 bases fitting TRBD1. Trimming at V came to 2 bases and at J to 5 bases, leaving 6 bases not matched to a gene. Germline CDR1 SGHRS, CDR2 YFSETQ. This CDR3 contains 15 residues. DNA for the CDR3: TGCGCCAGCAGCTTATACAGGGGTCCCAATGAAAAACTGTTTTTT. Protein product: CASSLYRGPNEKLFF.

This clone came up once. This sequence joins TRBV6-5 and TRBJ1-6; no definite D call. The CDR3 length is 15 residues. V gave up 10 bases and J gave up 7 bases, with 20 bases separating them. Per the germline V gene, CDR1 is MNHEY and CDR2 is SVGAGI. In nucleotides, the CDR3 is TGTGCCACCTTGACCCGAAGGGTAGCAAATTCACCCCTCCACTTT. Translation gives CATLTRRVANSPLHF.

The V gene is TRBV27, the J gene TRBJ2-3; TRBD1 or TRBD2 may be the D gene (5 bases each). Germline loops: CDR1 MNHEY, CDR2 SMNVEV (reference sequence). The CDR3 runs 11 residues. Trimming took 7 bases from V and 14 from J, leaving 16 bases between them. CDR3 amino acids: CASTAGTRRYF. The DNA for the CDR3 is TGTGCCAGCACCGCCGGGACGAGAAGGTATTTT.

V gene TRBV18 combines with J gene TRBJ2-1; 8 bases are shared with TRBD2. With 1 base clipped from V and 4 bases from J, the junction kept 3 bases outside the gene matches. The CDR3 length is 15 residues. Germline values: CDR1 KGHSH, CDR2 LQKENI. As DNA, the CDR3 is TGTGCCAGCTCACCACTACTAGCGGAGTACAATGAGCAGTTCTTC. The encoded protein is CASSPLLAEYNEQFF. The full variable domain, its missing parts supplied by reference TRBV18 and TRBJ2-1, is NAGVMQNPRHLVRRRGQEARLRCSPMKGHSHVYWYRQLPEEGLKFMVYLQKENIIDESGMPKERFSAEFPKEGPSILRIQQVVRGDSAAYFCASSPLLAEYNEQFFGPGTRLTVL.

This chain uses TRBV7-8 with TRBJ1-1, with D possibly TRBD1 on 5 matching bases. Trimming took 3 bases from V and 3 from J, leaving 17 bases between them. Germline V lookup: CDR1 SGHVS, CDR2 FQNEAQ. The CDR3 contains 16 residues. The CDR3 here is CASSFGSRGGDTEAFF. The CDR3 DNA reads as TGTGCCAGCAGCTTCGGTAGTAGGGGAGGAGACACTGAAGCTTTCTTT.

The J gene is TRBJ1-2, the V gene TRBV6-5; 7 nucleotides align to TRBD1. Trimming cost V 2 bases and J 5 bases; bases outside gene matches: 8. CDR3 length: 15 amino acids. The V gene's germline CDR1 is MNHEY and CDR2 SVGAGI. The CDR3 nucleotides read TGTGCCAGCAGTTACGGAGGAGGGGGCGGGTATGGCTACACCTTC. It specifies CASSYGGGGGYGYTF.